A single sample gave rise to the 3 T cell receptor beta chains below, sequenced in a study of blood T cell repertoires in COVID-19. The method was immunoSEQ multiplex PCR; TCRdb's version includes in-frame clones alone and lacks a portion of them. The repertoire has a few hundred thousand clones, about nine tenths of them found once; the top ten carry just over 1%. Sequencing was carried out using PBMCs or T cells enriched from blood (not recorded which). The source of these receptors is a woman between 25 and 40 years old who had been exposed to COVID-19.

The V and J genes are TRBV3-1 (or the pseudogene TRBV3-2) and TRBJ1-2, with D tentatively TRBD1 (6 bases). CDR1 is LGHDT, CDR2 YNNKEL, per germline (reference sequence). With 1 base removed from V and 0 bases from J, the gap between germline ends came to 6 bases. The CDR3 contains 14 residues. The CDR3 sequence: CASSQGTANYGYTF. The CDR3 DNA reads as TGTGCCAGCAGCCAAGGGACAGCTAACTATGGCTACACCTTC.

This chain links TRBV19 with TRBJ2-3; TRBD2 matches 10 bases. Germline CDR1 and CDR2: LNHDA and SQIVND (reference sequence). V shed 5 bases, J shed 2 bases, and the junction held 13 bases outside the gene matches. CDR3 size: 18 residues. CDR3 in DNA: TGTGCCAGTAGTGTAAGCGGGAGGGCCTTCTCCGACACAGATACGCAGTATTTT. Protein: CASSVSGRAFSDTDTQYF.

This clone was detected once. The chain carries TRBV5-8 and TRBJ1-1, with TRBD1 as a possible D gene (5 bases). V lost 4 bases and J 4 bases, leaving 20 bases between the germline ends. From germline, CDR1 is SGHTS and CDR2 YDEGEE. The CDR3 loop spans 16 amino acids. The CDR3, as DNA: TGTGCCAGCAGCCAAGGACACGGACGGGTGAGCACTGAAGCTTTCTTT. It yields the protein CASSQGHGRVSTEAFF.